The T cell receptor (beta chain) described here comes from a study of Ad26.COV2.S vaccination and SARS-CoV-2 variants (dated by TCRdb to about 2021). As for the study more broadly: Vaccine-arm donors came from COV1001, a multicentre, randomized, double-blind, placebo-controlled phase I-IIa trial of Ad26.COV2.S in healthy adults. TCRbeta repertoire sequencing was used to assess the specificity and breadth of SARS-CoV-2-reactive T cell receptors after Ad26.COV2.S vaccination. Blinding of investigators to trial group allocation was maintained during experiments and outcome assessment. A total of approximately 32 samples were included in the TCR-sequenced set, comprising about 20 Ad26.COV2.S vaccine recipients, 5 placebo recipients and 8 SARS-CoV-2 convalescent individuals. Ad26.COV2.S was given intramuscularly at 5x10^10 or 1x10^11 viral particles, as a single shot or as two shots 56 days apart. Participants in the trial were split at random into five groups of five each, receiving low-dose or high-dose Ad26.COV2.S once or twice, or else placebo on both occasions.

In the paper's terms, the treatment or condition label means: over 15 received Ad26.COV2.S at low or high dose, single or two shots; about 5 received placebo; per-sample allocation not given. Repertoires of vaccine and placebo recipients were sequenced from samples collected on day 63 after the first injection. In Cohort 1b, 25 adults aged 18-55 years were enrolled at a single site in Boston, USA, between 29 July and 7 August 2020. Ad26.COV2.S was a replication-incompetent adenovirus type 26 vector that expressed a prefusion-stabilized SARS-CoV-2 spike protein derived from the original Wuhan strain. On the study overall, not on this receptor specifically: Vaccine and placebo recipients had similar non-spike TCR breadth, a finding consistent with the vaccine containing only spike. The authors noted that the TCR breadth and depth analyses may have underestimated total T cell responses. Substantial breadth of spike-specific CD8+ and CD4+ T cell responses was reported after vaccination. Comparing responses between vaccine doses or regimens was not something the study was powered to do. Compared with placebo recipients, Ad26.COV2.S recipients showed higher spike-specific TCR breadth (P = 0.0014).

CDR1 and CDR2 are drawn from the germline V gene: KGHSH, LQKENI. The V and J ends are trimmed by 0 bases and 4 bases, leaving 12 bases between them. From the cysteine up to the phenylalanine, the CDR3 has a length of 16 residues. Just CDR3 DNA is preserved here, 48 bases in frame from base 1. The immunoSEQ Assay was used to sequence TCRbeta CDR3 regions. After extraction, genomic DNA underwent amplification by bias-controlled multiplex PCR, followed by high-throughput sequencing. On the authors' methods: Collapsing and filtering of sequences were performed to quantify the absolute abundance of each unique TCRbeta CDR3 region. T cell fraction was estimated by normalizing TCRbeta template counts to usable DNA, which was measured by amplifying reference genes present in all nucleated cells. Repertoire TCRs were annotated as SARS-CoV-2-specific by exact matching of V gene, CDR3 amino acid sequence and J gene to a known reactive TCR set. The reference SARS-CoV-2 TCR set was obtained from MIRA and was filtered for enrichment in COVID-19-positive ImmuneCODE repertoires, whereby public or cross-reactive TCRs were removed. Using the MIRA antigens, annotated TCRs were further analysed by specific ORF or by position within an ORF. Breadth was defined as the number of annotated unique rearrangements divided by the total number of unique productive rearrangements, and depth was defined as the summed frequency of the annotated unique rearrangements. Two-sided Wilcoxon rank-sum tests were applied when comparing TCR breadth between groups. Here the immuneACCESS table is served through TCRdb, limited to in-frame sequences with V and J called. Missing clones are a known gap in these copies; in checked studies unresolved V genes cover under half, and the rest lacks a known reason. The V and J calls and clone size are taken from that table; D and trimming were inferred from the DNA. This sample lists a few hundred thousand clones; roughly 87% were detected once. 2.5% to 3.5% of the sample belongs to the ten largest clones.

With regard to this clone: The antigen it recognizes is unknown. No per-base quality is available; no much larger clone lies one base away.

The receptor chain draws on TRBV18 and TRBJ2-2, and perhaps TRBD1 as D gene, on 6 matching bases. The specimen was peripheral blood, collected in a trial of Ad26.COV2.S vaccine versus placebo. This clonotype was obtained from a person between 18 and 60 years old who received the Ad26.COV2.S COVID-19 vaccine or a placebo. The DNA sequence is given as TGTGCCAGCTCACCACCCGGACAGTGGACCACCGGGGAGCTGTTTTTT. It is translated as CASSPPGQWTTGELFF.